Listed here are 3 T cell receptor beta chains from one sample, sequenced in a study of blood T cell repertoires in COVID-19. Sequencing used immunoSEQ multiplex PCR; TCRdb keeps in-frame clones, though not all of them. The table has 250,000 to 300,000 clones, less than 85% seen once. Material: peripheral blood. The receptor set was obtained from a woman under 30 with acute or convalescent COVID-19.

This clone was seen only once. The rearrangement links TRBV2 to TRBJ2-3, with 10 bases matching TRBD2. The ends lost 6 bases at V and 8 bases at J; junction bases unmatched: 8. The CDR3 covers 14 residues. The germline gives CDR1 SNHLY, CDR2 FYNNEI. The CDR3 sequence: CASSFLAGDGTQYF. The DNA for the CDR3 is TGTGCCAGCAGCTTCCTAGCGGGAGACGGTACGCAGTATTTT. Drawing the rest from reference TRBV2 and TRBJ2-3, the complete variable domain is EPEVTQTPSHQVTQMGQEVILRCVPISNHLYFYWYRQILGQKVEFLVSFYNNEISEKSEIFDDQFSVERPDGSNFTLKIRSTKLEDSAMYFCASSFLAGDGTQYFGPGTRLTVL.

The gene calls are TRBV19 and TRBJ1-1; D gene unclear. V lost 8 bases, J lost 1 base, and 5 bases lay in between. The germline CDR1 and CDR2 sequences are LNHDA and SQIVND (reference sequence). This CDR3 spans 11 amino acids. CDR3 residues: CASRQNTEAFF. DNA for the CDR3: TGTGCCAGTCGACAGAACACTGAAGCTTTCTTT.

The rearrangement uses TRBV29-1 and TRBJ1-1, with D tentatively TRBD1 (6 bases). Germline V CDR1 and CDR2: SQVTM, ANQGSEA. The CDR3 runs 13 residues. Trimming left V 2 bases short and J 1 base short, with 8 bases between. The DNA of the CDR3 is TGCAGCGTTGAAAGGACAGAGAACACTGAAGCTTTCTTT. Its protein is CSVERTENTEAFF. Supplemented by reference TRBV29-1 and TRBJ1-1, the full variable domain reads SAVISQKPSRDICQRGTSLTIQCQVDSQVTMMFWYRQQPGQSLTLIATANQGSEATYESGFVIDKFPISRPNLTFSTLTVSNMSPEDSSIYLCSVERTENTEAFFGQGTRLTVV.